These T cell receptor beta chains were read from a single sample in a study of blood T cell repertoires in COVID-19. The data were produced by immunoSEQ multiplex PCR, yet TCRdb's version contains in-frame clones alone and is incomplete. The repertoire holds about 93,000 clones, roughly 90% seen once, with approximately 1.5% in the top ten. Material: peripheral blood. The receptors shown here come from a human donor with active COVID-19. The donor label of this sample is uncertain. CDR3s include the opening cysteine and the closing phenylalanine or tryptophan. D genes are given only for firm matches. Clone sizes are given selectively: once, few, many, or a class where the clone is expanded.

abundance: -
v_gene: TRBV3-1/TRBV3-2
j_gene: TRBJ2-1
d_gene: TRBD2
CDR3nt: TGTGCCAGCAGCCAAGATGGACTAGCGGGGGGGCCTTTCAATGAGCAGTTCTTC
CDR3aa: CASSQDGLAGGPFNEQFF

abundance: -
v_gene: TRBV6-4
j_gene: TRBJ2-3
d_gene: TRBD2
CDR3nt: TGTGCCAGCAGTGACGGGGGGGCAGATACGCAGTATTTT
CDR3aa: CASSDGGADTQYF

abundance: -
v_gene: TRBV4-3
j_gene: TRBJ1-5
d_gene: -
CDR3nt: TGCGCCAGCAGCCAAGATAGGGGGTACGAAAATCAGCCCCAGCATTTT
CDR3aa: CASSQDRGYENQPQHF

abundance: -
v_gene: TRBV5-5
j_gene: TRBJ1-3
d_gene: -
CDR3nt: TGTGCCAGCAGCCCAGGATATAGCTCTGGAAACACCATATATTTT
CDR3aa: CASSPGYSSGNTIYF

abundance: -
v_gene: TRBV6-6
j_gene: TRBJ1-2
d_gene: TRBD1
CDR3nt: TGTGCCAGCAGTTACATCCCGACAGGGGGCTATGGCTACACCTTC
CDR3aa: CASSYIPTGGYGYTF

abundance: -
v_gene: TRBV6-6
j_gene: TRBJ1-6
d_gene: TRBD1
CDR3nt: TGTGCCAGCAGTCGACAGGGGTTACCCCTCCACTTT
CDR3aa: CASSRQGLPLHF

abundance: -
v_gene: TRBV11-3
j_gene: TRBJ2-5
d_gene: TRBD1
CDR3nt: TGTGCCAGCAGCGCGCCGGGACAGAAGGACCAAGAGACCCAGTACTTC
CDR3aa: CASSAPGQKDQETQYF

abundance: once
v_gene: TRBV4-3
j_gene: TRBJ2-7
d_gene: -
CDR3nt: TGCGCCAGCAGCCTGGGCGGGACGAATACATACGAGCAGTACTTC
CDR3aa: CASSLGGTNTYEQYF

abundance: -
v_gene: TRBV6-2/TRBV6-3
j_gene: TRBJ2-1
d_gene: -
CDR3nt: TGTGCCAGCAGCTCCCCTAGGTTCCGGAATGAGCAGTTCTTC
CDR3aa: CASSSPRFRNEQFF

abundance: -
v_gene: TRBV12-5
j_gene: TRBJ2-2
d_gene: TRBD1
CDR3nt: TGTGCTAGTGGTTTGAACCTAGGACAGGGCACCGGGGAGCTGTTTTTT
CDR3aa: CASGLNLGQGTGELFF

abundance: -
v_gene: TRBV6-6
j_gene: TRBJ2-3
d_gene: -
CDR3nt: TGTGCCAGCTCTTTTTCGGCTAGCGTAATAGATACGCAGTATTTT
CDR3aa: CASSFSASVIDTQYF

abundance: -
v_gene: TRBV19
j_gene: TRBJ1-2
d_gene: -
CDR3nt: TGTGCCAGTAGTATGATGACAGCCACTAACTATGGCTACACCTTC
CDR3aa: CASSMMTATNYGYTF

abundance: once
v_gene: TRBV28
j_gene: TRBJ1-5
d_gene: -
CDR3nt: TGTGCCAGCAGTTCAGTTTATAGCAATCAGCCCCAGCATTTT
CDR3aa: CASSSVYSNQPQHF

abundance: -
v_gene: TRBV2
j_gene: TRBJ1-1
d_gene: -
CDR3nt: TGTGCCAGCAGAGTCGACAGGCTGAACACTGAAGCTTTCTTT
CDR3aa: CASRVDRLNTEAFF

abundance: medium-sized
v_gene: TRBV6-5
j_gene: TRBJ2-2
d_gene: TRBD1
CDR3nt: TGTGCCAGCACCCAGGACAGGGTCACCGGGGAGCTGTTTTTT
CDR3aa: CASTQDRVTGELFF

abundance: -
v_gene: TRBV12-5
j_gene: TRBJ2-5
d_gene: TRBD1
CDR3nt: TGTGCTAGTGGTTTGATCGGGACAGGGGGCCCAGAGACCCAGTACTTC
CDR3aa: CASGLIGTGGPETQYF

abundance: once
v_gene: TRBV9
j_gene: TRBJ2-7
d_gene: -
CDR3nt: TGTGCCAGCAGCCCTAGTGGTGGACAGCGGCAATACGAGCAGTACTTC
CDR3aa: CASSPSGGQRQYEQYF

abundance: few
v_gene: TRBV19
j_gene: TRBJ1-1
d_gene: -
CDR3nt: TGTGCCAGTAGTATAGGAACACGCGAAGCTTTCTTT
CDR3aa: CASSIGTREAFF

abundance: -
v_gene: TRBV27
j_gene: TRBJ1-1
d_gene: -
CDR3nt: TGTGCCAGCAGTTTAGCGGGGGTGAACACTGAAGCTTTCTTT
CDR3aa: CASSLAGVNTEAFF

abundance: -
v_gene: TRBV10-3
j_gene: TRBJ1-6
d_gene: TRBD1
CDR3nt: TGTGCCATCAGTGATCCTACAGGGGTCGCTTCACCCCTCCACTTT
CDR3aa: CAISDPTGVASPLHF

abundance: -
v_gene: TRBV25-1
j_gene: TRBJ1-4
d_gene: TRBD1
CDR3nt: TGTGCCAGCAGTGATACAGGGGCTGGTAATGAAAAACTGTTTTTT
CDR3aa: CASSDTGAGNEKLFF

abundance: -
v_gene: TRBV6-2/TRBV6-3
j_gene: TRBJ1-5
d_gene: TRBD1
CDR3nt: TGTGCCAGCAGTCCGACAGGGGTTAGTCAGCCCCAGCATTTT
CDR3aa: CASSPTGVSQPQHF

abundance: -
v_gene: TRBV4-1
j_gene: TRBJ1-2
d_gene: -
CDR3nt: TGCGCCAGCAGCTCCCGGGACTATGGCTACACCTTC
CDR3aa: CASSSRDYGYTF

abundance: -
v_gene: TRBV29-1
j_gene: TRBJ2-5
d_gene: -
CDR3nt: TGCAGCGTTGTGCTCAGGGAGGCACAAGAGACCCAGTACTTC
CDR3aa: CSVVLREAQETQYF

abundance: -
v_gene: TRBV4-3
j_gene: TRBJ2-1
d_gene: TRBD2
CDR3nt: TGCGCCAGCAGCCTCGCATCTAGCGGGGGGGCGAACAATGAGCAGTTCTTC
CDR3aa: CASSLASSGGANNEQFF

abundance: -
v_gene: TRBV29-1
j_gene: TRBJ1-1
d_gene: TRBD1
CDR3nt: TGCAGCGTGAAGACAGGGATGAACACTGAAGCTTTCTTT
CDR3aa: CSVKTGMNTEAFF

abundance: -
v_gene: TRBV12-3/TRBV12-4
j_gene: TRBJ1-5
d_gene: TRBD1
CDR3nt: TGTGCCAGCAGTTTGACAGGGGATCAGCCCCAGCATTTT
CDR3aa: CASSLTGDQPQHF

abundance: once
v_gene: TRBV10-3
j_gene: TRBJ2-1
d_gene: TRBD2
CDR3nt: TGTGCCATCGCGGGACTAGCGGGGGAGACCAATGAGCAGTTCTTC
CDR3aa: CAIAGLAGETNEQFF

abundance: -
v_gene: TRBV7-2
j_gene: TRBJ1-2
d_gene: -
CDR3nt: TGTGCCAGCAGCTTAGTTTCGGGGGGCGGCTATGGCTACACCTTC
CDR3aa: CASSLVSGGGYGYTF

abundance: -
v_gene: TRBV10-1
j_gene: TRBJ2-3
d_gene: -
CDR3nt: TGCGCCAGCAGTGAATCAGGGCGGTTACTTAGCACAGATACGCAGTATTTT
CDR3aa: CASSESGRLLSTDTQYF

abundance: -
v_gene: TRBV7-2
j_gene: TRBJ1-1
d_gene: -
CDR3nt: TGTGCCAGCAGCTCAAAGACCCGACAATCGAACACTGAAGCTTTCTTT
CDR3aa: CASSSKTRQSNTEAFF

abundance: -
v_gene: TRBV5-1
j_gene: TRBJ1-3
d_gene: TRBD1
CDR3nt: TGCGCCAGCAGCGGAGGGACAGGGTATGGAAACACCATATATTTT
CDR3aa: CASSGGTGYGNTIYF

abundance: -
v_gene: TRBV27
j_gene: TRBJ2-3
d_gene: TRBD1
CDR3nt: TGTGCCAGCAGCACACAGGGGGGTCGCACAGATACGCAGTATTTT
CDR3aa: CASSTQGGRTDTQYF

abundance: -
v_gene: TRBV4-3
j_gene: TRBJ2-3
d_gene: TRBD2
CDR3nt: TGCGCCAGCAGCCAAGTAGCGGGTAGCACAGATACGCAGTATTTT
CDR3aa: CASSQVAGSTDTQYF

abundance: -
v_gene: TRBV18
j_gene: TRBJ1-1
d_gene: -
CDR3nt: TGTGCCAGCTCCCCCAGGGGAGAAGACGAAGCTTTCTTT
CDR3aa: CASSPRGEDEAFF